This T cell receptor (beta chain) was sequenced during a study of cytomegalovirus exposure and HLA in healthy donors. The study ran its PCR with 60 Vbeta and 13 Jbeta primers. TCRdb's table, derived via immunoSEQ multiplex PCR, lists solely in-frame clones and lacks some. Of roughly 110,000 clones in the sample, roughly 80% were seen once. Notes on the study in general: Being productive about 90% or about 30% of the time was typical of most TCR beta V segments in an earlier analysis.

CDR3 size: 15 residues. Germline-derived CDR1 and CDR2 are LNHDA and SQIVND (reference sequence). V lost 5 bases and J 4 bases, leaving 17 bases between the germline ends. With respect to this clone: The antigen remains unidentified.

The specimen was PBMCs. The sequence was collected from a man between 35 and 55 years old in good health and CMV-seronegative. The rearrangement links TRBV19 to TRBJ1-2, with a tentative D call TRBD1 (6 bases). The DNA of the CDR3 is TGTGCCAGTAGTTCCCGGGACACCTACTCCTATGGCTACACCTTC. Residues: CASSSRDTYSYGYTF.